This record looks at one T cell receptor beta chain sequence and its context. Its antigen is currently not known. The data were taken from a study of T cells expressing NK-cell markers (dated by TCRdb to 2019 to 2021). In the study overall: About 8 donors provided sorted CD3+CD56+NKG2C+, CD3+CD56+NKG2C- and CD3+CD56-NKG2C+ T-cell subsets, whose TCR beta-chain repertoires were profiled. Among the eight sequenced donors, only one was HCMV-seronegative, while the other seven were HCMV-seropositive. The study sequenced eight donors, all healthy volunteers chosen at random: three men and five women. Sequencing of the libraries produced 2 x 150 bp reads on Illumina HiSeq 2000/2500, MiSeq or NextSeq.

The CDR3 sequence holds 12 residues, the cysteine and phenylalanine included. The DNA is not on file. CDR1 and CDR2 are drawn from the germline V gene: SGDLS, YYNGEE. To determine HCMV serostatus, a commercial ELISA kit was used to detect HCMV-specific IgG in serum. Peripheral blood mononuclear cells were isolated from blood by Ficoll density gradient centrifugation. Overall results and qualifications from the work: Whether the expanded NKG2C-expressing T cell clones were specific for HCMV antigens was left unclear. Those dominant clonotypes were again the most abundant among CD3+CD56-NKG2C+ cells in a handful of donors, at 28.3-60.1%. In 5 to 7 donors, the dominant CD3+CD56+NKG2C+ clonotypes were found to rank among the top 10 CD8+ clonotypes and to make up about 1.0-7.0% of CD8+ T cells.

The sequencing machine was an Illumina HiSeq 2000. TCR beta cDNA libraries were prepared using 5'RACE template switching, which introduced a universal primer site and unique molecular identifiers. Synthesis of cDNA was primed from the TCR beta constant segment and was followed by two consecutive PCR amplification steps. On the study's bioinformatics: MIGEC was used to demultiplex reads and group reads by UMI, and MiTCR was used to assemble and quantify clonotypes. To exclude erroneous sequences, only TCR cDNA sequences supported by at least two reads were retained. Downstream repertoire analysis used the tcR package, and clonotypes were matched across fractions by CDR3 nucleotide sequence plus V segment. VDJmatch was used to annotate antigen specificity against VDJdb, with one amino acid substitution in CDR3 allowed. TCRdb reprocessed the public reads and reports one entry per CDR3 protein sequence, without DNA. The authors' filters were not applied to this entry. The sample table includes 200,000 to 300,000 distinct CDR3 sequences. 0.3% to 0.45% of the sample is taken by the ten largest.

The receptor was isolated from a man aged 18 to 30 in good health. Donor details come from another sample of the same person, matched by shared clones. The chain is encoded by TRBV9 joined to TRBJ1-1; TCRdb names TRBD1, which stays unverified in the absence of DNA. Specimen: blood T cells: a sorted CD56 or NKG2C T cell subset, CD4+ or CD8+ T cells, or bulk PBMC T cells (not recorded which). The CDR3 reads CASSSGGLEAFF.